The present T cell receptor beta chain was sequenced within a study of identifying expanded T cells in peripheral blood. Study-wide results and caveats: Technical replicates showed roughly 1.2 changed clones; roughly two weeks roughly 18; four weeks 19. Approximately 2-week clone count variance significantly increased as total template count grew.

Clones were sequenced by immunoSEQ multiplex PCR, and TCRdb holds only the in-frame ones, with some missing. Of approximately 100,000 clones in the sample, approximately 90% were seen once. A note on this clone: The antigen remains undetermined.

During the collection period, no donor immune events like infections were recorded. This TCR was sampled from a person between 18 and 75 years old in good health. Input material: blood.

The CDR3 sequence is CAWSGGRRAYEQYF. CDR3 DNA: TGTGCCTGGAGTGGGGGCAGAAGAGCCTACGAGCAGTACTTC. The chain links TRBV30 to TRBJ2-7, with a possible D match to TRBD1 (5 bases). The V gene lost 1 base and the J gene lost 2 bases, with 12 bases spanning the gap. Looked up from germline, CDR1 is GTSNPN and CDR2 is SVGIG (reference sequence). The CDR3 runs to 14 residues.